The source of this TCR beta chain is a study of T-cell reconstitution after alpha-beta-depleted transplantation in children. Preparation of the TCRbeta library was carried out with unique molecular identifiers. A single record per CDR3 protein comes from TCRdb applying MiXCR to the PCR reads. Here the sample spans approximately 120,000 distinct CDR3 sequences, around 9.8% being singletons. The CDR3 length is 13 residues. Germline-derived CDR1 and CDR2 are ENHRY and SYGVKD. V lost 7 bases, J lost 3 bases, and 12 bases lay in between. This clonotype originated in a girl under three years old who had a stem cell transplant for combined immunodeficiency, so the T cells may come from the graft donor. V and J are TRBV10-3 and TRBJ1-2; tentative D call: TRBD1 (5 bases). The specimen comprised PBMCs, mostly from graft donor cells, sampled 180 days after TCRalphabeta/CD19-depleted stem cell transplant. The chain's CDR3 is CAITDRDHYGYTF. In nucleotides, the CDR3 is TGTGCCATCACTGACCGGGACCACTATGGCTACACCTTC.